This TCR beta chain was captured in a study of blood T cell repertoires in COVID-19. Only in-frame clones appear in the TCRdb table, and some are missing; sequencing was by immunoSEQ multiplex PCR. The data contain 250,000 to 300,000 clones, approximately 90% of them seen just once; the ten biggest clones take up 15% to 18%. Germline values: CDR1 MRHNA, CDR2 SNTAGT. Losses at the gene ends were 0 bases for V and 5 bases for J; bases not matched to a gene: 14. The CDR3 sequence is 18 residues long. The sequencing input was PBMCs or T cells enriched from blood (not recorded which). The TCR originated in a man aged 18 to 35 who had recovered from COVID-19. The chain has TRBV6-4 and TRBJ2-5; the match to TRBD2 covers 8 bases. CDR3 coding DNA: TGTGCCAGCAGTGACTCGATTGACAGCGGGGGCTTTAGGGAGACCCAGTACTTC. This encodes CASSDSIDSGGFRETQYF.